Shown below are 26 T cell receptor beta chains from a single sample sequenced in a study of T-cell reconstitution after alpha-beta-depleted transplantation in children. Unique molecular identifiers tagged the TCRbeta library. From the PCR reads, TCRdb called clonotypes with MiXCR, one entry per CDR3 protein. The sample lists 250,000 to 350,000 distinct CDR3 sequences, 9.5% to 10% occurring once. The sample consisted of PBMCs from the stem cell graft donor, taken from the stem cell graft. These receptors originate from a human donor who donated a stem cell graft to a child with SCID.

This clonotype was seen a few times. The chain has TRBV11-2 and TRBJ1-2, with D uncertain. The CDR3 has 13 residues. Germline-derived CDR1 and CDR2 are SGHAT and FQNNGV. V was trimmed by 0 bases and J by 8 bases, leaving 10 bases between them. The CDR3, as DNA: TGTGCCAGCAGCTTAGACGGGATCGAGGGCTACACCTTC. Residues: CASSLDGIEGYTF.

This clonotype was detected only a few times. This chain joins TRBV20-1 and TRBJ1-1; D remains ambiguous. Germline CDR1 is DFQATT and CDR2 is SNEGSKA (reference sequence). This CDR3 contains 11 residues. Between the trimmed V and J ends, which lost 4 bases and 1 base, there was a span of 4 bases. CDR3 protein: CSATGNTEAFF. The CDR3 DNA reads TGCAGTGCTACAGGGAACACTGAAGCTTTCTTT.

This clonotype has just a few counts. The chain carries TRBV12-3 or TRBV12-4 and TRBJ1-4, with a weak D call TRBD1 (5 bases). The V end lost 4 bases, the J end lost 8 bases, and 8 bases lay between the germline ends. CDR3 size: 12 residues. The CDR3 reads CASSWEGEKLFF. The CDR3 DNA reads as TGTGCCAGCAGTTGGGAGGGGGAAAAACTGTTTTTT.

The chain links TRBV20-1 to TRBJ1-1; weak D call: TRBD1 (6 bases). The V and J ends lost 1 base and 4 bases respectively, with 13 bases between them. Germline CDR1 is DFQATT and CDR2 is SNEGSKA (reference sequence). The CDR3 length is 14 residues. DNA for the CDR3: TGCAGTGCTAGAGCAACAGGGTGGGCCACTGAAGCTTTCTTT. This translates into CSARATGWATEAFF.

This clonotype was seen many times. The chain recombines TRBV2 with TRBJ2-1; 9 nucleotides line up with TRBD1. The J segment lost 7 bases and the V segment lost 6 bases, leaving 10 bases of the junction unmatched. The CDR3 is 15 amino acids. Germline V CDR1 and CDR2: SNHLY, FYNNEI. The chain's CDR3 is CASSNNRGQVNEQFF. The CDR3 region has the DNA TGTGCCAGCAGCAACAACAGGGGGCAAGTGAATGAGCAGTTCTTC. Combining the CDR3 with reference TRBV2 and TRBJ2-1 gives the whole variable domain EPEVTQTPSHQVTQMGQEVILRCVPISNHLYFYWYRQILGQKVEFLVSFYNNEISEKSEIFDDQFSVERPDGSNFTLKIRSTKLEDSAMYFCASSNNRGQVNEQFFGPGTRLTVL.

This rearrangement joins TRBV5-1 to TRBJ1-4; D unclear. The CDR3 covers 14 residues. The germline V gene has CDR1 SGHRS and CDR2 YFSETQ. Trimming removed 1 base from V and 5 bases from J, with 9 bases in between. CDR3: CASSLFSRNEKLFF. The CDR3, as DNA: TGCGCCAGCAGCTTGTTCAGTAGGAATGAAAAACTGTTTTTT.

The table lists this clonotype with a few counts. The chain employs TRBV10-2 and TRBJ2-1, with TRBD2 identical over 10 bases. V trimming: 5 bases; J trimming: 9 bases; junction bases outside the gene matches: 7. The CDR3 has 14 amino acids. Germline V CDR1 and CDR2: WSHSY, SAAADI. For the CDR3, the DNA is TGCGCCAGCAGTAGCCAGCGGGGGGGCGGTGAGCAGTTCTTC. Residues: CASSSQRGGGEQFF.

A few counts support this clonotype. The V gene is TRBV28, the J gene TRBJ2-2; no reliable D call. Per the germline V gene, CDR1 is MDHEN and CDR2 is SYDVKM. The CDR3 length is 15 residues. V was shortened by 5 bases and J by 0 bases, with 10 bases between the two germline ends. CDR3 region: CASSGRPSNTGELFF. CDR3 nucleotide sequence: TGTGCCAGCAGTGGCCGGCCATCGAACACCGGGGAGCTGTTTTTT.

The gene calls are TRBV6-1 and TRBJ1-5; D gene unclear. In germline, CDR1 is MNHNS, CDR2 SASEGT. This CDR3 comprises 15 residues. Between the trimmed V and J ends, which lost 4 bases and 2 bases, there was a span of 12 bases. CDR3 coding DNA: TGTGCCAGCAGTGGCGGCCGGACGGGCAATCAGCCCCAGCATTTT. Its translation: CASSGGRTGNQPQHF.

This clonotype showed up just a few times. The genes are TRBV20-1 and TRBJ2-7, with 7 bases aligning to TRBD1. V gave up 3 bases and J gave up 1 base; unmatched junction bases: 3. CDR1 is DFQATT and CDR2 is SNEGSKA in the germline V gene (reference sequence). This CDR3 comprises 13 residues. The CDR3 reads CSASLQGSYEQYF. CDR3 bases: TGCAGTGCTAGTCTACAGGGGTCCTACGAGCAGTACTTC.

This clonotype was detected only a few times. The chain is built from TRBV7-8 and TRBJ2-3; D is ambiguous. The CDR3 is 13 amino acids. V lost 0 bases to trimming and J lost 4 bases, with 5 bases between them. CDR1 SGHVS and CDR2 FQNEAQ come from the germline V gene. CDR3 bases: TGTGCCAGCAGCTTAGCCTCGGCAGATACGCAGTATTTT. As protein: CASSLASADTQYF.

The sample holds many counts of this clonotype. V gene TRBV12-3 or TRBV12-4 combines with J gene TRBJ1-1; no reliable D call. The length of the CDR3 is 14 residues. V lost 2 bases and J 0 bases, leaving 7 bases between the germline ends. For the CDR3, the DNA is TGTGCCAGCAGTTTATCGGTCCTGAACACTGAAGCTTTCTTT. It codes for CASSLSVLNTEAFF.

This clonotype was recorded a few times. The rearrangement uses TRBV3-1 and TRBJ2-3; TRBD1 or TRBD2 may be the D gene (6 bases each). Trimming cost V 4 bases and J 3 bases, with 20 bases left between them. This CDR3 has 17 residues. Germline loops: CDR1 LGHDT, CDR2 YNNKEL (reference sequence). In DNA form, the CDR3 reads TGTGCCAGCAGCCCACTGGGGCAGGGGAGGAAAACAGATACGCAGTATTTT. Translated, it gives CASSPLGQGRKTDTQYF.

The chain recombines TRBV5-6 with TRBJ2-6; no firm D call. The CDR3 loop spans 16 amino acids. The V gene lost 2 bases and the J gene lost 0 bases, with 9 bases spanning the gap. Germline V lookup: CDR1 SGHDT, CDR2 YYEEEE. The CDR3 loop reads CASSFKASSGANVLTF. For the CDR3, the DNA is TGTGCCAGCAGCTTCAAGGCTAGCTCTGGGGCCAACGTCCTGACTTTC.

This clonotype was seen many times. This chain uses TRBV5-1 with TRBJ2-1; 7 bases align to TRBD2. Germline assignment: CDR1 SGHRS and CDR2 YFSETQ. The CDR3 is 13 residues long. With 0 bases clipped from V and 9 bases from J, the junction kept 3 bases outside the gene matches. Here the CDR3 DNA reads TGCGCCAGCAGCTTGGCCGGGAGGCCTGAGCAGTTCTTC. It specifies CASSLAGRPEQFF.

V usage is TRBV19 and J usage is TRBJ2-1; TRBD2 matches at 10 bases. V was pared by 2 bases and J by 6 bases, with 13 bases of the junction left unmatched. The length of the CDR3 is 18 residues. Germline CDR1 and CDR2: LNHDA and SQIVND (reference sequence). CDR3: CASSILAQLAGITNEQFF. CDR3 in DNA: TGTGCCAGTAGTATACTGGCCCAACTAGCGGGGATAACCAATGAGCAGTTCTTC.

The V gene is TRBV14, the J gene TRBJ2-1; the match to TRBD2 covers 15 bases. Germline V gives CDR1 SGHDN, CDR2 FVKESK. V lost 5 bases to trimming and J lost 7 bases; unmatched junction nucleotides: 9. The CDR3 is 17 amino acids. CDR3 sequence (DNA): TGTGCCAGCAGCGCCCGGACTAGCGGGGGGGCTCGGAATGAGCAGTTCTTC. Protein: CASSARTSGGARNEQFF.

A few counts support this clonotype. The CDR3 nucleotides are TGTGCCAGCAGCCCTACCCCCGAGACACCGAATGAGCAGTTCTTC. Translation: CASSPTPETPNEQFF. This rearrangement joins TRBV3-1 to TRBJ2-1; no clear D. This CDR3 region has 15 residues. V lost 4 bases, J lost 7 bases, and 17 bases lay in between. Germline CDR1 LGHDT, CDR2 YNNKEL (reference sequence).

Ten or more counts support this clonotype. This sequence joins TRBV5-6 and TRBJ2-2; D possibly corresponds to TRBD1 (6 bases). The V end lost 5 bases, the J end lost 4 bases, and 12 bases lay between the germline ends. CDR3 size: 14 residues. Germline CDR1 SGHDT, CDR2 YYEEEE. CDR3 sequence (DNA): TGTGCCAGCAGTCTGACAGGAGCCACCGGGGAGCTGTTTTTT. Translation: CASSLTGATGELFF.

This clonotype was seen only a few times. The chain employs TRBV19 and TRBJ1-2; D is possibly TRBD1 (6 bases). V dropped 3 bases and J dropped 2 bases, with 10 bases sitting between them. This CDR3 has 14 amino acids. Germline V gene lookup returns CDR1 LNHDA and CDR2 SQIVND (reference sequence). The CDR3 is CASSIPGQNYGYTF. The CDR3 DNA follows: TGTGCCAGTAGTATTCCGGGACAAAACTATGGCTACACCTTC.

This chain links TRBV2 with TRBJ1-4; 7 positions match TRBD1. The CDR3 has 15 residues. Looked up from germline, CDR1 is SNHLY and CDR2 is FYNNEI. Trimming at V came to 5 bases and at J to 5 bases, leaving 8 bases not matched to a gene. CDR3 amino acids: CASSLTGTENEKLFF. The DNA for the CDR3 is TGTGCCAGCAGTCTGACCGGGACAGAGAATGAAAAACTGTTTTTT.

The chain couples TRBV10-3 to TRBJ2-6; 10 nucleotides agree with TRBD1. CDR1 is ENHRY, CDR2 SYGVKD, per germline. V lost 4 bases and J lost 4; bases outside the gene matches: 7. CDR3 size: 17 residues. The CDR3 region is CAISGGQGNAGANVLTF. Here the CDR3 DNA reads TGTGCCATCAGTGGGGGACAGGGGAACGCCGGGGCCAACGTCCTGACTTTC.

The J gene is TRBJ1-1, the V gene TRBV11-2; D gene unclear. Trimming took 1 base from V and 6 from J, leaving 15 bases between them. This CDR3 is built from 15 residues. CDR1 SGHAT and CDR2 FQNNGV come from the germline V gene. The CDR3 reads CASSLVRPAAAEAFF. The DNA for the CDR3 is TGTGCCAGCAGCTTAGTTAGACCGGCTGCGGCTGAAGCTTTCTTT.

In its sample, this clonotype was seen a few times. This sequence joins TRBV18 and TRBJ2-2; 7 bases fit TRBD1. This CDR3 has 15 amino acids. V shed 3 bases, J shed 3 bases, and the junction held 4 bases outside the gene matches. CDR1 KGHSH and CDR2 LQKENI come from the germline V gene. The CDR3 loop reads CASSPEGADTGELFF. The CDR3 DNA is TGTGCCAGCTCACCCGAGGGGGCGGACACCGGGGAGCTGTTTTTT.

The CDR3 sequence is CASSMAGSLEQQFF. Written as DNA, the CDR3 is TGTGCCAGTAGTATGGCTGGGTCCCTCGAGCAGCAGTTCTTC. The chain couples TRBV19 to TRBJ2-1; D uncertain. V lost 3 bases and J 11 bases, leaving 17 bases between the germline ends. CDR3 size: 14 residues. Germline assignment: CDR1 LNHDA and CDR2 SQIVND (reference sequence).

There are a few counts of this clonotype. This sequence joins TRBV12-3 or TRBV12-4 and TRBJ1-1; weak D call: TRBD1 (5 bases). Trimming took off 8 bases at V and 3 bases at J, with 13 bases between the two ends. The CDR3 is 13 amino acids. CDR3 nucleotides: TGTGCCAGCGGACTGGACATTCACACTGAAGCTTTCTTT. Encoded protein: CASGLDIHTEAFF.